This passage covers 17 T cell receptor beta chains from one sample sequenced in a study of beta chain features in type 1 diabetes. Expressed TCRB transcripts were sequenced because the entire RNA isolate underwent reverse transcription. The protocol was immunoSEQ multiplex PCR, while the TCRdb copy is restricted to in-frame clones and leaves out a portion. The sample yields hundreds of thousands of clones, 15% to 18% seen once. Sequenced material: naive CD4+ T cells from blood. Source of these receptors: a young man in good health.

The V and J genes are TRBV28 and TRBJ1-1; D unresolved. V dropped 7 bases and J dropped 2 bases, with 8 bases sitting between them. The CDR3 sequence is 12 residues long. Germline assignment: CDR1 MDHEN and CDR2 SYDVKM. The CDR3 region is CASTLRNTEAFF. In DNA, the CDR3 is TGTGCCAGCACCCTCCGTAACACTGAAGCTTTCTTT.

This chain connects TRBV7-3 to TRBJ1-2; tentatively, D is TRBD1 (6 bases). Germline assignment: CDR1 SGHTA and CDR2 FQGTGA. Trimming cost V 2 bases and J 4 bases, with 11 bases left between them. The CDR3 spans 14 residues. CDR3 sequence reads: CASSLAKGGYGYTF. DNA for the CDR3: TGTGCCAGCAGCTTAGCCAAAGGGGGCTATGGCTACACCTTC.

This clone was seen only a few times. V gene TRBV4-2 combines with J gene TRBJ2-3, with D uncertain. The CDR3 is 13 amino acids. Trimming pared 0 bases from V and 4 bases from J, leaving 5 bases between. The germline CDR1 and CDR2 sequences are LGHNA and YNFKEQ. The CDR3 nucleotides are TGTGCCAGCAGCCAAGATATTTCAGATACGCAGTATTTT. It codes for CASSQDISDTQYF.

This clone was detected only a few times. The V call is TRBV29-1, the J call TRBJ1-2, with D tentatively TRBD1 (5 bases). The CDR3 has 15 amino acids. CDR1 and CDR2 (germline): SQVTM, ANQGSEA. The V end was cut by 7 bases, the J end by 2 bases, with 20 bases between. The CDR3 spells CSALRVGGVNYGYTF. The DNA of the CDR3 is TGCAGCGCCCTAAGGGTCGGGGGAGTAAACTATGGCTACACCTTC. The variable domain in full, with the rest retrieved from reference TRBV29-1 and TRBJ1-2, is SAVISQKPSRDICQRGTSLTIQCQVDSQVTMMFWYRQQPGQSLTLIATANQGSEATYESGFVIDKFPISRPNLTFSTLTVSNMSPEDSSIYLCSALRVGGVNYGYTFGSGTRLTVV.

The chain employs TRBV5-1 and TRBJ1-5; 8 positions agree with TRBD1. Germline loops: CDR1 SGHRS, CDR2 YFSETQ. After removal of 4 bases from V and 7 bases from J, the junction contained 7 bases not matched to a gene. The CDR3 covers 14 residues. The CDR3 reads CASSTTGGVQPQHF. The CDR3 DNA sequence: TGCGCCAGCAGCACTACAGGGGGGGTCCAGCCCCAGCATTTT.

The genes are TRBV28 and TRBJ1-1; 8 bases fit TRBD1. Germline-derived CDR1 and CDR2 are MDHEN and SYDVKM. There are 13 residues in the CDR3. J gave up 0 bases and V 11 bases, and 5 bases lay outside the gene matches. The CDR3 DNA reads as TGTGCCGGGACAGGACAGATGAACACTGAAGCTTTCTTT. Translation: CAGTGQMNTEAFF.

The table lists this clone with a few counts. The rearrangement uses TRBV10-2 and TRBJ2-4; no reliable D call. Germline V gene data show CDR1 as WSHSY and CDR2 as SAAADI. This CDR3 comprises 15 residues. Trimming cost V 3 bases and J 14 bases, with 23 bases left between them. Here the CDR3 DNA reads TGCGCCAGCAGTGACCAAAGGGTGGTAGAATGGCTGGAGTACTTC. It codes for CASSDQRVVEWLEYF.

This clone has only a few counts. V and J are TRBV5-1 and TRBJ2-6; unclear D gene. The CDR3 length is 13 residues. Looked up from germline, CDR1 is SGHRS and CDR2 is YFSETQ. The V end was cut by 8 bases, the J end by 4 bases, with 10 bases between. The CDR3 reads CASSIQGANVLTF. In DNA form, the CDR3 reads TGCGCCAGTTCAATCCAAGGGGCCAACGTCCTGACTTTC.

The table lists this clone with a few counts. V is TRBV28 and J is TRBJ2-2; 7 bases fit TRBD1. CDR1 MDHEN and CDR2 SYDVKM come from the germline V gene. V was clipped by 3 bases and J by 3 bases; unmatched bases: 4. The CDR3 sequence is 15 residues long. CDR3 nucleotides: TGTGCCAGCAGTTTGGGACAGAAGTACACCGGGGAGCTGTTTTTT. Translated, it gives CASSLGQKYTGELFF. The variable domain in full, with the rest retrieved from reference TRBV28 and TRBJ2-2, is DVKVTQSSRYLVKRTGEKVFLECVQDMDHENMFWYRQDPGLGLRLIYFSYDVKMKEKGDIPEGYSVSREKKERFSLILESASTNQTSMYLCASSLGQKYTGELFFGEGSRLTVL.

The chain couples TRBV9 to TRBJ2-5; D is tentatively TRBD1 or TRBD2 (5 bases each). Germline assignment: CDR1 SGDLS and CDR2 YYNGEE. The V end lost 4 bases, the J end lost 1 base, and 17 bases lay between the germline ends. The CDR3 loop spans 16 amino acids. Here the CDR3 reads CASSLRYGTVQETQYF. The CDR3 DNA reads as TGTGCCAGCAGCTTAAGATACGGGACGGTCCAAGAGACCCAGTACTTC.

J is TRBJ2-3 and V is TRBV7-2; D is ambiguous. Trimming removed 1 base at V and 6 bases at J, with 8 bases between. Germline CDR1 and CDR2: SGHTA and FQGNSA. The CDR3 consists of 13 residues. For the CDR3, the DNA is TGTGCCAGCAGCTTAGGTCCAGCGGATACGCAGTATTTT. It specifies CASSLGPADTQYF.

V is TRBV7-4 and J is TRBJ2-7; 12 bases line up with TRBD1. In germline, CDR1 is SGHVT, CDR2 SQSDAQ. This CDR3 has 16 residues. V shed 1 base and J 6 bases; nucleotides not matched to a gene: 7. The DNA for the CDR3 is TGTGCCAGCAGCTTAGGGGACAGGGGGCAGACGGGCGAGCAGTACTTC. This sequence encodes CASSLGDRGQTGEQYF.

V gene TRBV6-1 combines with J gene TRBJ1-1, with D hard to call. CDR1 is MNHNS and CDR2 is SASEGT in the germline V gene. V gave up 8 bases and J gave up 0 bases, with 13 bases separating them. The CDR3 is 14 residues long. The CDR3 DNA reads TGTGCCAGCTGGCAGGCAGAAGTGAACACTGAAGCTTTCTTT. This gives the protein CASWQAEVNTEAFF.

The chain carries TRBV18 and TRBJ2-5, with a tentative D call TRBD2 (5 bases). This CDR3 spans 14 amino acids. Trimming removed 8 bases from V and 5 bases from J, with 18 bases in between. Germline lookup yields CDR1 KGHSH and CDR2 LQKENI. In DNA, the CDR3 is TGTGCCAGCACGCTAGCCCAGATCGGGGAGACCCAGTACTTC. It translates to CASTLAQIGETQYF.

J is TRBJ2-2 and V is TRBV9; a weak D match, TRBD2 (5 bases). Germline V CDR1 and CDR2: SGDLS, YYNGEE. Trimming removed 5 bases from V and 7 bases from J, with 6 bases in between. The CDR3 has 11 residues. The CDR3 nucleotides are TGTGCCAGCAGGAGGGACGGGGAGCTGTTTTTT. Translating gives CASRRDGELFF.

Of note for this clone: Other DNA sequences within the sample encode an identical CDR3. The gene calls are TRBV5-1 and TRBJ2-6; D is unresolved. The CDR3 has 15 amino acids. Trimming stripped 0 bases from V and 0 bases from J, with 4 bases between. CDR1 SGHRS and CDR2 YFSETQ come from the germline V gene. CDR3 bases: TGCGCCAGCAGCTTGGTCAGCTCTGGGGCCAACGTCCTGACTTTC. Translating gives CASSLVSSGANVLTF.

Only one count was recorded for this clone. This sequence joins TRBV7-9 and TRBJ1-2; the D gene is possibly TRBD1 (6 bases). Trimming took off 5 bases at V and 8 bases at J, with 15 bases between the two ends. Per germline, CDR1 SEHNR and CDR2 FQNEAQ (reference sequence). This CDR3 is 13 amino acids long. As DNA, the CDR3 is TGTGCCAGCAGCCCCCTGGGGGCGGAGGGCTACACCTTC. Its protein is CASSPLGAEGYTF.